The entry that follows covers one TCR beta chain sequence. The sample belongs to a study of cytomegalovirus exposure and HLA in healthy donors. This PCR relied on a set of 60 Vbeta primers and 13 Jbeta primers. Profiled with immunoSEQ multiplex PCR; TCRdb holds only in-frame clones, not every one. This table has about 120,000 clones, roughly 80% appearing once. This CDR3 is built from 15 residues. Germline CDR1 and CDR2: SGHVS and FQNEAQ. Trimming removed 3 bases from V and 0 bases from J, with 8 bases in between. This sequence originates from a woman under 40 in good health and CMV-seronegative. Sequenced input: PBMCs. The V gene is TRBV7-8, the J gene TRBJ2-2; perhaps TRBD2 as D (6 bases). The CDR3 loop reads CASSLGGPNTGELFF. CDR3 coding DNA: TGTGCCAGCAGCTTGGGGGGACCGAACACCGGGGAGCTGTTTTTT.